This record concerns one T cell receptor (beta chain) sequence. Regarding treatment: 15 to 20 received Ad26.COV2.S at low or high dose, single or two shots; about five received placebo; per-sample allocation not given. Specimen acquisition occurred on day 63 following the initial vaccine or placebo injection. TCRdb's table, derived via immunoSEQ multiplex PCR, lists solely in-frame clones and lacks some. There are about 480,000 clones in the sample; roughly nine tenths occur only once, and roughly 13% lies in the top ten. The sample belongs to a study of Ad26.COV2.S vaccination and SARS-CoV-2 variants. CDR1 and CDR2 from the germline V gene are MNHEY and SVGEGT. Trimming removed 6 bases from V and 4 bases from J, with 12 bases in between. This CDR3 spans 13 amino acids.

This receptor was identified in a person between 18 and 59 years old who received the Ad26.COV2.S COVID-19 vaccine or a placebo. J is TRBJ1-1 and V is TRBV6-2 or TRBV6-3, with a tentative D call TRBD1 (6 bases). The specimen was peripheral blood, collected in a trial of Ad26.COV2.S vaccine versus placebo. The CDR3 coding sequence is TGTGCCAGCAGCCAGGGGACGGTCACTGAAGCTTTCTTT. The encoded protein is CASSQGTVTEAFF.